This T cell receptor beta chain was documented in a study of T-cell reconstitution after alpha-beta-depleted transplantation in children. At least ten counts were recorded for this clonotype. Researchers prepared the TCRbeta library using unique molecular identifiers, the study reports. TCRdb processed the PCR reads anew with MiXCR; each CDR3 protein has one entry. Among roughly 300,000 distinct CDR3 sequences, about 10% were seen once, and the ten largest hold over 9.5%. The CDR3 is 14 residues long. V was pared by 6 bases and J by 2 bases, with 8 bases of the junction left unmatched. In germline, CDR1 is SQVTM, CDR2 ANQGSEA.

The chain uses TRBV29-1 and TRBJ1-2, with 8 bases lining up with TRBD1. The sequence was obtained from a human donor who donated a stem cell graft to a child with SCID. Here the sequenced sample was PBMCs from the stem cell graft donor, taken from the stem cell graft. This CDR3 is CSVRDRGFNYGYTF. The CDR3 bases are TGCAGCGTACGAGACAGGGGATTCAACTATGGCTACACCTTC.